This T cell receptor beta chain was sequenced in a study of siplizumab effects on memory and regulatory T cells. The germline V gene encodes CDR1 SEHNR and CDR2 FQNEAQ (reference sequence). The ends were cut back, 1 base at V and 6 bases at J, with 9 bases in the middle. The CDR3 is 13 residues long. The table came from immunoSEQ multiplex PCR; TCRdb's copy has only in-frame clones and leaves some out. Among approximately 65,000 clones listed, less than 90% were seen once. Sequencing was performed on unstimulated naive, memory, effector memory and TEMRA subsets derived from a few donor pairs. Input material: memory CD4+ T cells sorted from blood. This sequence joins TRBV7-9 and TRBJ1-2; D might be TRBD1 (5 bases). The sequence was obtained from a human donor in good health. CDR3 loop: CASSLESGHGYTF. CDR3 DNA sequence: TGTGCCAGCAGCTTAGAATCGGGGCATGGCTACACCTTC.